Sequencing of this T cell receptor (beta chain) was carried out in a study of T cells after yellow fever vaccination. MiXCR, applied by TCRdb to the 5' RACE reads, yields one record per CDR3 protein. The data hold approximately 300,000 distinct CDR3 sequences, with 10% to 15% observed a single time. There are a few counts of this clonotype. The antigen is not known. General study points: Booster samples showed a return of most primary-vaccination clones (roughly 96% CD4, 88% CD8). Peaking on day 5 versus 15, the secondary response was faster but weaker. Contaminants from the bulk population, in the form of abundant clonotypes, could be found in FACS-sorted repertoires.

The sequence was obtained from a man aged 25 to 40 who received the YFV17D yellow fever vaccine. The starting material was CD4+ T cells sorted from PBMCs, obtained 45 days after the yellow fever booster vaccination.

CDR3 amino acids: CASLQRDRGSEQYF. In nucleotides, the CDR3 is TGTGCCAGTCTCCAGAGGGACAGGGGATCCGAGCAGTACTTC. This chain joins TRBV28 and TRBJ2-7, with 10 bases that match TRBD1. Trimming cost V 9 bases and J 6 bases; bases outside gene matches: 11. The CDR3 has 14 amino acids. From germline, CDR1 is MDHEN and CDR2 SYDVKM.